These 8 T cell receptor beta chains share one sample of origin, sequenced in a study of cytomegalovirus exposure and HLA in healthy donors. This table comes from immunoSEQ multiplex PCR, and its TCRdb copy is limited to in-frame clones, with some not included. The repertoire holds approximately 270,000 clones, with more than 75% as singletons. Sequencing input: PBMCs. These receptors all come from a man aged 18 to 29 in good health and CMV-seropositive.

This chain uses TRBV5-4 with TRBJ1-1; D may be TRBD1 (6 bases). The CDR3 has 14 residues. The germline gives CDR1 SGHNT, CDR2 YYREEE (reference sequence). Trimming removed 0 bases from V and 1 base from J, with 7 bases in between. The CDR3 here is CASSLDRANTEAFF. Written as DNA, the CDR3 is TGTGCCAGCAGCTTGGACAGGGCGAACACTGAAGCTTTCTTT.

This sequence joins TRBV7-9 and TRBJ2-1; no reliable D call. V lost 5 bases and J lost 0, with 5 bases in between. From germline, CDR1 is SEHNR and CDR2 FQNEAQ (reference sequence). The CDR3 contains 13 residues. CDR3 sequence reads: CASSDSSYNEQFF. The CDR3 bases are TGTGCCAGCAGCGACTCCTCCTACAATGAGCAGTTCTTC.

This chain links TRBV4-1 with TRBJ1-1; D may be TRBD1 (5 bases). V dropped 0 bases and J dropped 6 bases, with 17 bases sitting between them. The CDR3 extends over 16 amino acids. Germline CDR1 reads MGHRA; CDR2 reads YSYEKL. The CDR3 sequence is CASSQDYRGMRAEAFF. The CDR3 DNA sequence: TGCGCCAGCAGCCAAGATTATCGGGGGATGAGGGCTGAAGCTTTCTTT.

This sequence joins TRBV5-6 and TRBJ2-2; D uncertain. V was clipped by 0 bases and J by 7 bases, with 10 bases between them. Germline CDR1 SGHDT, CDR2 YYEEEE. CDR3 length equals 14 residues. The CDR3 protein is CASSLDLKVGELFF. The CDR3 coding sequence is TGTGCCAGCAGCTTGGACCTTAAGGTCGGGGAGCTGTTTTTT.

The chain carries TRBV27 and TRBJ2-3; D perhaps matches TRBD1 (6 bases). V was shortened by 8 bases and J by 8 bases, with 17 bases between the two germline ends. Germline values: CDR1 MNHEY, CDR2 SMNVEV (reference sequence). The CDR3 sequence is 13 residues long. The CDR3 region is CASSLRGGRTQYF. In nucleotides, the CDR3 is TGTGCCAGCTCCTTAAGAGGGGGTCGTACGCAGTATTTT.

The chain links TRBV30 to TRBJ1-1, with D unclear. Looked up from germline, CDR1 is GTSNPN and CDR2 is SVGIG (reference sequence). The CDR3 extends over 12 amino acids. With 2 bases removed from V and 1 base from J, the gap between germline ends came to 5 bases. The CDR3 DNA is TGTGCCTGGAGTTGGGGGAACACTGAAGCTTTCTTT. This encodes CAWSWGNTEAFF.

The chain combines TRBV10-1 with TRBJ2-1, with 9 bases aligning to TRBD2. J gave up 8 bases and V 0 bases, and 14 bases lay outside the gene matches. CDR1 and CDR2 (germline): WNHNN, SYGVQD (reference sequence). This CDR3 comprises 18 residues. The CDR3 is CASSESEGIAGVGDEQFF. CDR3 in DNA: TGCGCCAGCAGTGAGTCGGAGGGAATAGCGGGAGTGGGTGATGAGCAGTTCTTC.

This chain uses TRBV30 with TRBJ1-5, with D perhaps TRBD1 (6 bases). V was cut by 3 bases and J by 3 bases, with 12 bases left in between. Germline CDR1 reads GTSNPN; CDR2 reads SVGIG (reference sequence). This CDR3 is 14 amino acids long. The CDR3 spells CAWSPGGANQPQHF. The CDR3 nucleotides read TGTGCCTGGAGCCCTGGGGGGGCCAATCAGCCCCAGCATTTT. Full variable domain (missing parts from reference TRBV30 and TRBJ1-5): SQTIHQWPATLVQPVGSPLSLECTVEGTSNPNLYWYRQAAGRGLQLLFYSVGIGQISSEVPQNLSASRPQDRQFILSSKKLLLSDSGFYLCAWSPGGANQPQHFGDGTRLSIL.